A single sample gave rise to the 25 T cell receptor beta chains below, sequenced in a study of T-cell reconstitution after alpha-beta-depleted transplantation in children. Preparation of the TCRbeta library involved a method that used unique molecular identifiers. TCRdb analysed the PCR reads with MiXCR anew, one entry per CDR3 protein. The data hold about 980,000 distinct CDR3 sequences, with around 30% observed a single time. This sample comprised PBMCs, mostly from graft donor cells, obtained 360 days after TCRalphabeta/CD19-depleted stem cell transplant. The source is a boy under two years old who had a stem cell transplant for SCID, so the T cells may come from the graft donor.

CDR3 region: CASSLVGQGNGYTF. The CDR3 DNA reads TGTGCCAGCAGTTTAGTGGGACAGGGGAATGGCTACACCTTC. The gene calls are TRBV12-3 or TRBV12-4 and TRBJ1-2, with TRBD1 matching over 10 bases. The V gene end was trimmed by 1 base and the J gene end by 6 bases; junction bases not matched to a gene: 2. CDR3 length: 14 residues.

V and J are TRBV7-9 and TRBJ1-1; D gene uncertain. Trimming pared 3 bases from V and 3 bases from J, leaving 8 bases between. Germline assignment: CDR1 SEHNR and CDR2 FQNEAQ (reference sequence). There are 13 residues in the CDR3. The CDR3 region is CASSFFGHTEAFF. In DNA form, the CDR3 reads TGTGCCAGCAGCTTTTTCGGCCACACTGAAGCTTTCTTT.

This clonotype was seen only a few times. The chain has TRBV29-1 and TRBJ2-7; D perhaps matches TRBD2 (6 bases). This CDR3 spans 14 amino acids. Germline lookup yields CDR1 SQVTM and CDR2 ANQGSEA. Trimming removed 6 bases at V and 2 bases at J, with 17 bases between. The CDR3 DNA reads TGCAGCGTGGCGGGACGCCTCGGGGCCTACGAGCAGTACTTC. This translates into CSVAGRLGAYEQYF.

This clonotype has more than one count but fewer than ten. This chain joins TRBV20-1 and TRBJ2-2; D gene ambiguous. CDR1 and CDR2 from the germline V gene are DFQATT and SNEGSKA (reference sequence). The CDR3 is 15 residues long. Trimming removed 1 base at V and 2 bases at J, with 11 bases between. DNA of the CDR3: TGCAGTGCTAGAGTGCGCGGAGTTAACACCGGGGAGCTGTTTTTT. It translates to CSARVRGVNTGELFF.

This clonotype was counted only a few times. One end of the junction varies from germline; a read error may be responsible. The chain has TRBV20-1 and TRBJ1-1; 7 bases are a match to TRBD1. CDR1 is DFQATT, CDR2 SNEGSKA, per germline (reference sequence). The CDR3 runs 15 residues. CDR3 sequence (DNA): TGCAGTGCCAGAGATGAGGGGGCTTATCGCACTGAAGCTTTCTTT. Translating gives CSARDEGAYRTEAFF.

J is TRBJ2-2 and V is TRBV12-3 or TRBV12-4, with D perhaps matching TRBD1 or TRBD2 (6 bases each). V lost 7 bases and J 3 bases, leaving 15 bases between the germline ends. This CDR3 has 15 amino acids. CDR3 sequence (DNA): TGTGCCAGCACCCTCGGGGGCTCGGACACCGGGGAGCTGTTTTTT. This translates into CASTLGGSDTGELFF.

In this sample, this clonotype turned up a few times. The J gene is TRBJ2-7, the V gene TRBV7-6; 9 bases align to TRBD2. CDR3 length: 16 residues. Trimming cost V 0 bases and J 0 bases; bases outside gene matches: 3. Per germline, CDR1 SGHVS and CDR2 FNYEAQ. CDR3 residues: CASSLALAGRSYEQYF. The CDR3 DNA reads TGTGCCAGCAGCTTAGCTCTAGCGGGGCGCTCCTACGAGCAGTACTTC.

The chain is built from TRBV6-1 and TRBJ2-1, with TRBD1 matching 7 bases. V gave up 6 bases and J gave up 6 bases; unmatched junction bases: 8. The CDR3 extends over 14 amino acids. Germline V gene lookup returns CDR1 MNHNS and CDR2 SASEGT. CDR3 sequence reads: CASSPDRVSNEQFF. DNA for the CDR3: TGTGCCAGCAGCCCCGACAGGGTCTCCAATGAGCAGTTCTTC.

This clonotype appeared many times. The chain couples TRBV27 to TRBJ2-2; possible D gene TRBD1, 5 bases. V lost 8 bases to trimming and J lost 0 bases, with 7 bases between them. Germline V CDR1 and CDR2: MNHEY, SMNVEV (reference sequence). The CDR3 has 13 residues. The CDR3 protein is CASGAANTGELFF. CDR3 sequence (DNA): TGTGCCAGCGGGGCTGCGAACACCGGGGAGCTGTTTTTT.

This clonotype was seen a handful of times. V usage is TRBV12-3 or TRBV12-4 and J usage is TRBJ1-5; D is unresolved. Trimming shortened V by 6 bases and J by 0 bases, and 6 bases separated the two germline ends. This CDR3 is 13 amino acids long. The CDR3 here is CASSGYSNQPQHF. Written as DNA, the CDR3 is TGTGCCAGCAGCGGATATAGCAATCAGCCCCAGCATTTT.

The gene calls are TRBV7-2 and TRBJ2-3; no clear D. This CDR3 comprises 14 residues. V was pared by 0 bases and J by 5 bases, with 9 bases between. The germline V gene encodes CDR1 SGHTA and CDR2 FQGNSA. In DNA form, the CDR3 reads TGTGCCAGCAGCTTAGCAGGGTCCGTAGATACGCAGTATTTT. It is translated as CASSLAGSVDTQYF. The full variable domain, its missing parts supplied by reference TRBV7-2 and TRBJ2-3, is GAGVSQSPSNKVTEKGKDVELRCDPISGHTALYWYRQSLGQGLEFLIYFQGNSAPDKSGLPSDRFSAERTGGSVSTLTIQRTQQEDSAVYLCASSLAGSVDTQYFGPGTRLTVL.

The rearrangement uses TRBV20-1 and TRBJ2-7; maybe TRBD2 (6 bases). The V end lost 2 bases, the J end lost 2 bases, and 13 bases lay between the germline ends. The CDR3 sequence is 14 residues long. The germline CDR1 and CDR2 sequences are DFQATT and SNEGSKA (reference sequence). The CDR3 here is CSARWGLPTYEQYF. The CDR3 DNA reads as TGCAGTGCTAGATGGGGACTTCCAACCTACGAGCAGTACTTC.

The chain combines TRBV12-3 or TRBV12-4 with TRBJ2-5; 13 positions agree with TRBD2. This CDR3 has 14 residues. V trimming: 6 bases; J trimming: 5 bases; junction bases outside the gene matches: 3. The CDR3, as DNA: TGTGCCAGCAGAACTAGCGGGGGGGAGGAGACCCAGTACTTC. This codes for CASRTSGGEETQYF.

The chain employs TRBV20-1 and TRBJ2-5, with D tentatively TRBD2 (7 bases). Trimming took off 6 bases at V and 4 bases at J, with 12 bases between the two ends. The germline gives CDR1 DFQATT, CDR2 SNEGSKA (reference sequence). The CDR3 sequence is 12 residues long. CDR3 region: CSAWGGPETQYF. The DNA of the CDR3 is TGCAGTGCGTGGGGGGGCCCAGAGACCCAGTACTTC.

This clonotype showed up just a few times. V is TRBV27 and J is TRBJ2-5; the D gene is possibly TRBD2 (6 bases). Trimming pared 5 bases from V and 0 bases from J, leaving 13 bases between. The germline gives CDR1 MNHEY, CDR2 SMNVEV (reference sequence). This CDR3 comprises 15 residues. The CDR3 nucleotides are TGTGCCAGCAGTCCCGGGACTCCGTACCAAGAGACCCAGTACTTC. This gives the protein CASSPGTPYQETQYF.

The genes are TRBV7-9 and TRBJ2-7; D gene ambiguous. The CDR3 consists of 13 residues. Germline V lookup: CDR1 SEHNR, CDR2 FQNEAQ (reference sequence). The V end was cut by 3 bases, the J end by 3 bases, with 9 bases between. Here the CDR3 DNA reads TGTGCCAGCAGCTTCCCGGGTTTCTACGAGCAGTACTTC. This gives the protein CASSFPGFYEQYF. The variable domain in full, completed from reference TRBV7-9 and TRBJ2-7, reads DTGVSQNPRHKITKRGQNVTFRCDPISEHNRLYWYRQTLGQGPEFLTYFQNEAQLEKSRLLSDRFSAERPKGSFSTLEIQRTEQGDSAMYLCASSFPGFYEQYFGPGTRLTVT.

This clonotype was counted between two and nine times. The chain employs TRBV5-1 and TRBJ2-7, with 7 positions matching TRBD1. Germline V gene lookup returns CDR1 SGHRS and CDR2 YFSETQ. The CDR3 is 15 amino acids. V shed 5 bases, J shed 6 bases, and the junction held 14 bases outside the gene matches. The CDR3 here is CASSPRRTGLGEQYF. In nucleotides, the CDR3 is TGCGCCAGCAGTCCGAGAAGGACAGGTTTAGGCGAGCAGTACTTC.

This clonotype was seen only a few times. This sequence joins TRBV15 and TRBJ1-4; D not resolved. CDR3 length equals 15 residues. Trimming cost V 0 bases and J 7 bases, with 12 bases left between them. Germline-derived CDR1 and CDR2 are LNHNV and YYDKDF (reference sequence). CDR3 nucleotide sequence: TGTGCCACCAGCAGAGAACGGACCCCGGGTGAAAAACTGTTTTTT. Protein product: CATSRERTPGEKLFF.

This clonotype was picked up a small number of times. This chain links TRBV5-1 with TRBJ2-5; either TRBD1 or TRBD2 may supply D (5 bases each). The germline V gene encodes CDR1 SGHRS and CDR2 YFSETQ. V gave up 0 bases and J gave up 2 bases, with 11 bases separating them. The CDR3 contains 15 residues. Here the CDR3 DNA reads TGCGCCAGCAGCTTGGGAGGGACCCCTCAAGAGACCCAGTACTTC. As protein: CASSLGGTPQETQYF. The complete variable domain, with remaining parts taken from reference TRBV5-1 and TRBJ2-5, reads KAGVTQTPRYLIKTRGQQVTLSCSPISGHRSVSWYQQTPGQGLQFLFEYFSETQRNKGNFPGRFSGRQFSNSRSEMNVSTLELGDSALYLCASSLGGTPQETQYFGPGTRLLVL.

The sample holds a few counts of this clonotype. This rearrangement joins TRBV5-5 to TRBJ1-6; 9 nucleotides agree with TRBD1. The CDR3 is made up of 18 amino acids. CDR1 and CDR2 (germline): SGHKS, YYEKEE (reference sequence). V lost 5 bases, J lost 9 bases, and 18 bases stayed unmatched. The CDR3 reads CASSFTRTGTGKFSPLHF. CDR3 nucleotide sequence: TGTGCCAGCAGTTTCACCAGGACCGGGACAGGGAAATTTTCACCCCTCCACTTT. Drawing the rest from reference TRBV5-5 and TRBJ1-6, the complete variable domain is DAGVTQSPTHLIKTRGQQVTLRCSPISGHKSVSWYQQVLGQGPQFIFQYYEKEERGRGNFPDRFSARQFPNYSSELNVNALLLGDSALYLCASSFTRTGTGKFSPLHFGNGTRLTVT.

The J gene is TRBJ2-1, the V gene TRBV5-1, with 9 positions matching TRBD2. The CDR3 is 16 amino acids. With V trimmed by 0 bases and J by 7 bases, 8 bases remained unmatched. CDR1 and CDR2 from the germline V gene are SGHRS and YFSETQ. This CDR3 reads CASSLVGGGALNEQFF. The CDR3 DNA follows: TGCGCCAGCAGCTTGGTAGGCGGGGGGGCCTTGAATGAGCAGTTCTTC.

This clonotype was seen more than once but under ten times. V is TRBV14 and J is TRBJ2-7; D might be TRBD2 (5 bases). This CDR3 has 14 amino acids. Germline V gives CDR1 SGHDN, CDR2 FVKESK. V was cut by 4 bases and J by 6 bases, with 16 bases left in between. This CDR3 reads CASSLDPRGSEQYF. CDR3 in DNA: TGTGCCAGCAGCCTCGATCCCCGGGGATCCGAGCAGTACTTC. Together with reference TRBV14 and TRBJ2-7, the CDR3 gives the full variable domain: EAGVTQFPSHSVIEKGQTVTLRCDPISGHDNLYWYRRVMGKEIKFLLHFVKESKQDESGMPNNRFLAERTGGTYSTLKVQPAELEDSGVYFCASSLDPRGSEQYFGPGTRLTVT.

The V gene is TRBV5-1, the J gene TRBJ2-5; D not resolved. In germline, CDR1 is SGHRS, CDR2 YFSETQ. The CDR3 runs to 15 residues. Trimming cost V 3 bases and J 0 bases, with 12 bases left between them. CDR3 DNA: TGCGCCAGCAGCTCCCCTGGCGTGTACCAAGAGACCCAGTACTTC. Its protein is CASSSPGVYQETQYF.

This clonotype was observed once. The V gene is TRBV4-2, the J gene TRBJ1-4, with 8 nucleotides matching TRBD1. CDR3 size: 17 residues. Germline V lookup: CDR1 LGHNA, CDR2 YNFKEQ. J gave up 3 bases and V 4 bases, and 10 bases lay outside the gene matches. CDR3 amino acids: CASSPGQGRRSNEKLFF. DNA of the CDR3: TGTGCCAGCAGCCCCGGACAGGGAAGGAGGTCTAATGAAAAACTGTTTTTT.

The rearrangement uses TRBV4-1 and TRBJ1-1; no reliable D call. V shed 1 base and J shed 4 bases, with 13 bases lying between them. There are 15 residues in the CDR3. The germline CDR1 and CDR2 sequences are MGHRA and YSYEKL. CDR3 amino acids: CASSQGLSEGTEAFF. The DNA of the CDR3 is TGCGCCAGCAGCCAAGGTCTCTCAGAGGGCACTGAAGCTTTCTTT.